The clone carrying this T cell receptor beta chain was picked up one time. Antigen specificity is unknown. An assay was performed, and its level was deep. Sequencing was performed with immunoSEQ multiplex PCR; in TCRdb, only in-frame clones are kept and a portion is missing. The data show approximately 2.1 million clones, over 85% seen once. This sample stems from a study of shared clonotypes between healthy human individuals. General study points: The rarefaction results pointed to incomplete sorted-subset sequencing despite large depth.

The V and J ends lost 6 bases and 5 bases respectively, with 5 bases between them. The length of the CDR3 is 11 residues. Germline values: CDR1 MGHDK, CDR2 SYGVNS. The chain combines TRBV25-1 with TRBJ2-1; D is ambiguous. Sequencing used naive CD4+ T cells from PBMCs. The sample's subset: CD45RA+ positively selected. The TCR comes from a man aged 18-30 years in good health. Some clones in this sample may be carry-over from other donors' samples. The CDR3 loop reads CASRANNEQFF. The CDR3 nucleotides are TGTGCCAGCAGAGCAAACAATGAGCAGTTCTTC.